This T cell receptor (beta chain) was sequenced in a study of blood T cell repertoires in COVID-19. The study recruited people aged about 18 to 90 years across more than 20 US areas. TCRdb's copy holds only in-frame clones and misses some; the assay was immunoSEQ multiplex PCR. Seen here are more than 450,000 clones, approximately 90% observed once, and the top ten hold around 0.7%. V was clipped by 6 bases and J by 1 base; unmatched bases: 6. The CDR3 is 15 residues long. In germline, CDR1 is SNHLY, CDR2 FYNNEI. The chain is built from TRBV2 and TRBJ2-7, with 10 nucleotides matching TRBD2. The specimen was PBMCs or T cells enriched from blood (not recorded which). The source is a woman younger than 35 who had recovered from COVID-19. The CDR3 loop is CASRDLTSGSYEQYF. DNA of the CDR3: TGTGCCAGCAGGGACCTGACTAGCGGGTCCTACGAGCAGTACTTC.